This TCR beta chain was captured by sequencing in a study of control samples from healthy donors and cancer patients. The germline V gene has CDR1 MNHEY and CDR2 SVGAGI. Trimming took 6 bases from V and 3 from J, leaving 8 bases between them. This CDR3 comprises 12 residues. Method: immunoSEQ multiplex PCR; TCRdb's copy keeps in-frame clones and lacks some. Of around 64,000 clones listed, about nine tenths were seen once; the top ten hold around 5.1%. The clonotype originates from a man in his 60s with colorectal cancer. V gene TRBV6-5 combines with J gene TRBJ1-2; a weak D match, TRBD1 (5 bases). Sequenced sample: PBMCs. The CDR3 protein is CASSRGDYGYTF. The CDR3 nucleotides are TGTGCCAGCAGCCGGGGGGACTATGGCTACACCTTC.